The 7 T cell receptor beta chains reported below all come from one sample, sequenced in a study of lymphopenia after photon versus proton radiotherapy. Method: immunoSEQ multiplex PCR; TCRdb's copy keeps in-frame clones and lacks some. The table lists some 76,000 clones, around 93% of them singletons. The input for sequencing was peripheral blood, taken from a patient treated with photon-based radiotherapy. The receptor source for this set is a woman between 35 and 50 years old with cholangiocarcinoma.

This chain uses TRBV9 with TRBJ2-4; D is perhaps TRBD1 (5 bases). V lost 4 bases and J lost 6, with 11 bases in between. The germline V gene encodes CDR1 SGDLS and CDR2 YYNGEE. The CDR3 is 13 residues long. CDR3 coding DNA: TGTGCCAGCAGCACAGACAGCCCAAACATTCAGTACTTC. Translated: CASSTDSPNIQYF. The whole variable domain, filled in from reference TRBV9 and TRBJ2-4, reads DSGVTQTPKHLITATGQRVTLRCSPRSGDLSVYWYQQSLDQGLQFLIQYYNGEERAKGNILERFSAQQFPDLHSELNLSSLELGDSALYFCASSTDSPNIQYFGAGTRLSVL.

This clone has a handful of counts. CDR3 sequence (DNA): TGCGCCAGCAGCTTGGGGCCTTTCAATGAGCAGTTCTTC. Encoded protein: CASSLGPFNEQFF. J is TRBJ2-1 and V is TRBV5-1; D unclear. CDR1 is SGHRS and CDR2 is YFSETQ in the germline V gene. The CDR3 covers 13 residues. Trimming took 0 bases from V and 6 from J, leaving 7 bases between them. The entire variable domain, with the rest obtained from reference TRBV5-1 and TRBJ2-1, is as follows: KAGVTQTPRYLIKTRGQQVTLSCSPISGHRSVSWYQQTPGQGLQFLFEYFSETQRNKGNFPGRFSGRQFSNSRSEMNVSTLELGDSALYLCASSLGPFNEQFFGPGTRLTVL.

The rearrangement links TRBV27 to TRBJ2-7; TRBD2 matches at 7 bases. V lost 4 bases and J lost 2; bases outside the gene matches: 5. The germline gives CDR1 MNHEY, CDR2 SMNVEV (reference sequence). There are 14 residues in the CDR3. The CDR3 bases are TGTGCCAGCAGTTCAACTAGCGAACCCTACGAGCAGTACTTC. This sequence encodes CASSSTSEPYEQYF.

The genes are TRBV6-5 and TRBJ2-7, with 7 bases matching TRBD1. Germline-derived CDR1 and CDR2 are MNHEY and SVGAGI. Trimming cost V 5 bases and J 3 bases; bases outside gene matches: 7. CDR3 length: 14 amino acids. The CDR3 loop reads CASSVGQRLYEQYF. CDR3 DNA: TGTGCCAGCAGTGTGGGACAGCGGCTCTACGAGCAGTACTTC.

This rearrangement joins TRBV7-2 to TRBJ1-2; D is possibly TRBD1 (5 bases). In germline, CDR1 is SGHTA, CDR2 FQGNSA. The CDR3 has 13 amino acids. With 5 bases removed from V and 8 bases from J, the gap between germline ends came to 15 bases. The CDR3 region is CASSRMEGQGYTF. DNA of the CDR3: TGTGCCAGCAGCCGCATGGAAGGACAAGGCTACACCTTC.

The chain recombines TRBV11-3 with TRBJ1-1; D remains ambiguous. Germline V gene sequence: CDR1 SGHNT, CDR2 YENEEA. Trimming took off 5 bases at V and 0 bases at J, with 10 bases between the two ends. The CDR3 is 14 amino acids. CDR3 sequence reads: CASSPSPVNTEAFF. The CDR3 DNA reads TGTGCCAGCAGCCCCTCACCGGTGAACACTGAAGCTTTCTTT.

This clone was counted once. The rearrangement links TRBV20-1 to TRBJ2-1, with D unresolved. Germline V gene sequence: CDR1 DFQATT, CDR2 SNEGSKA (reference sequence). V was cut by 5 bases and J by 9 bases, with 11 bases left in between. There are 11 residues in the CDR3. CDR3 nucleotide sequence: TGCAGTGCTCTACCACGGAGTGAGCAGTTCTTC. It specifies CSALPRSEQFF.